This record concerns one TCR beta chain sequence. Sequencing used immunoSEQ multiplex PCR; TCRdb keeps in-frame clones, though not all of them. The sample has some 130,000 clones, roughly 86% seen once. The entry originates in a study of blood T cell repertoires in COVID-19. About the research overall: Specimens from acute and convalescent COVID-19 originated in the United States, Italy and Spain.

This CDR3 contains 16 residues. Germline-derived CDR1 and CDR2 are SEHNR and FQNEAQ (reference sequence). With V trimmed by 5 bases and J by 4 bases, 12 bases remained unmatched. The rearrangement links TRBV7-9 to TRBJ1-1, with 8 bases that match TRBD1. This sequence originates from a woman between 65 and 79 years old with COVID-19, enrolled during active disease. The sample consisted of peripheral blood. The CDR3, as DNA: TGTGCCAGCAGCCTTCGGACAGGGCGGGCGAGCACTGAAGCTTTCTTT. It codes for CASSLRTGRASTEAFF.